This T cell receptor (beta chain) was documented in a study of blood T cell repertoires in COVID-19. Individuals drawn from about two dozen US areas were about 18 to 89 years old. Sequenced by immunoSEQ multiplex PCR; TCRdb stores in-frame clones only, minus some. The top ten clones hold roughly 4.3% of a sample with about 210,000 clones, around 81% of them seen once. The germline gives CDR1 SGHVS, CDR2 FNYEAQ. The V segment lost 4 bases and the J segment 0 bases; nucleotides outside the gene matches: 13. There are 19 residues in the CDR3. Sequencing was carried out using PBMCs or T cells enriched from blood (not recorded which). The origin of this receptor is a man aged 30 to 45 with acute COVID-19. V is TRBV7-6 and J is TRBJ1-5; 9 nucleotides agree with TRBD1. CDR3 sequence: CASSSTGTGTKYSNQPQHF. CDR3 sequence (DNA): TGTGCCAGCAGCTCGACCGGGACAGGGACGAAGTATAGCAATCAGCCCCAGCATTTT.